Listed here is a single T cell receptor (beta chain). This sample stems from a study of OX40 agonist ivuxolimab in advanced cancers. V was clipped by 4 bases and J by 7 bases, with 13 bases between them. The CDR3 loop spans 13 amino acids. Germline lookup yields CDR1 KGHSH and CDR2 LQKENI. Produced via immunoSEQ multiplex PCR; TCRdb's table is partial and in-frame only. The data show under 55,000 clones, approximately 87% seen once. Here the sequenced sample was CD4+ or CD8+ T cells sorted from blood, taken in a trial of the OX40 agonist ivuxolimab. The rearrangement uses TRBV18 and TRBJ1-1, with D tentatively TRBD1 (5 bases). The sequence came from an adult with an advanced solid tumor such as melanoma, head and neck, liver or kidney cancer. The CDR3 DNA reads TGTGCCAGCTCACTCCGAGGGGACGGTGAAGCTTTCTTT. It encodes CASSLRGDGEAFF.